These T cell receptor beta chains were read from a single sample in a study of CD39 and CD103 CD8 tumor-infiltrating T cells. Sequencing was performed with immunoSEQ multiplex PCR; in TCRdb, only in-frame clones are kept and a portion is missing. The sample consists of several hundred clones, about 54% of them appearing once. The material sequenced was CD39+ CD103+ CD8+ T cells sorted from the tumor. Receptor source: a human donor with head and neck squamous cell carcinoma. Each CDR3 is given with its conserved first and last residue.

v_call: TRBV11-3; cdr3_length: 15; cdr3_aa: CASSLASGALNEQFF
v_call: TRBV27; cdr3_length: 17; cdr3_aa: CASSLSQREVAKNIQYF
v_call: TRBV7-3; cdr3_length: 11; cdr3_aa: CASSSNYGYTF
v_call: TRBV2; cdr3_length: 14; cdr3_aa: CASSDPRGTDTQYF
v_call: TRBV27; cdr3_length: 14; cdr3_aa: CASSSGGALNTQYF
v_call: TRBV28; cdr3_length: 13; cdr3_aa: CASRTLSTYEQYF
v_call: TRBV27; cdr3_length: 12; cdr3_aa: CASRVGNTEAFF
v_call: TRBV4-3; cdr3_length: 17; cdr3_aa: CASSSKSSGTDIETQYF
v_call: TRBV19; cdr3_length: 15; cdr3_aa: CASIRTASEYNEQFF
v_call: TRBV4-1; cdr3_length: 16; cdr3_aa: CASSQGAAGYNYGYTF
v_call: TRBV7-9; cdr3_length: 15; cdr3_aa: CASSLLAGGLETQYF
v_call: TRBV7-9; cdr3_length: 12; cdr3_aa: CASEQGEEKLFF
v_call: TRBV5-4; cdr3_length: 14; cdr3_aa: CASSPLTSNYGYTF
v_call: TRBV28; cdr3_length: 15; cdr3_aa: CASSFDSLSSYEQYF
v_call: TRBV14; cdr3_length: 12; cdr3_aa: CASSQDGYEQYF
v_call: TRBV11-1; cdr3_length: 13; cdr3_aa: CASSLWTAYEQYF
v_call: TRBV7-9; cdr3_length: 17; cdr3_aa: CASSLGTGLGDFYGYTF
v_call: TRBV29-1; cdr3_length: 13; cdr3_aa: CSFRGEGGGELFF
v_call: TRBV7-8; cdr3_length: 12; cdr3_aa: CASSFTGGEAFF
v_call: TRBV7-8; cdr3_length: 13; cdr3_aa: CASSLWGNTEAFF
v_call: TRBV28; cdr3_length: 15; cdr3_aa: CASSIGQGNYNEQFF
v_call: TRBV11-3; cdr3_length: 11; cdr3_aa: CASSQLSEQFF
v_call: TRBV2; cdr3_length: 11; cdr3_aa: CASRDRDEQYF
v_call: TRBV11-2; cdr3_length: 15; cdr3_aa: CASSQGLAGAGELFF
v_call: TRBV15; cdr3_length: 14; cdr3_aa: CATSRGTGDYGYTF
v_call: TRBV13; cdr3_length: 15; cdr3_aa: CASSYSSGRGGEQYF
v_call: TRBV27; cdr3_length: 14; cdr3_aa: CASSLIYGTYEQYF
v_call: TRBV27; cdr3_length: 15; cdr3_aa: CASSWVPSTTDTQYF
v_call: TRBV5-1; cdr3_length: 16; cdr3_aa: CASSLVAAGVGNEQFF
v_call: TRBV11-2; cdr3_length: 14; cdr3_aa: CASSYTGLADEQYF
v_call: TRBV13; cdr3_length: 17; cdr3_aa: CASSPGLAGGSYNEQFF
v_call: TRBV30; cdr3_length: 15; cdr3_aa: CAWSPWDRSNEKLFF
v_call: TRBV5-6; cdr3_length: 14; cdr3_aa: CASSRAGSDNEQFF
v_call: TRBV11-2; cdr3_length: 15; cdr3_aa: CASSLKGYSNQPQHF
v_call: TRBV4-3; cdr3_length: 16; cdr3_aa: CASSQDRGHSYNEQFF
v_call: TRBV7-9; cdr3_length: 15; cdr3_aa: CASTPGGVTNEKLFF
v_call: TRBV30; cdr3_length: 17; cdr3_aa: CAWSVLPRQDSTDTQYF